These 8 T cell receptor beta chains came from one sample sequenced in a study of CD8+ T cells in alopecia areata. As for treatment: oral pan-JAK inhibitor, 5-10 mg twice daily. Extraction of RNA preceded its reverse transcription into cDNA, which served as the sequencing template. Profiling relied on immunoSEQ multiplex PCR, and the TCRdb table lists in-frame clones only, not all of them. This repertoire shows fewer than 110,000 clones, about 61% found once; its top ten account for less than 20%. The source was CD8+ T cells sorted from blood, collected at approximately week 55, from a patient treated with tofacitinib. These receptors originate from a human donor with alopecia areata.

The chain uses TRBV19 and TRBJ2-7; no firm D call. The CDR3 contains 13 residues. Germline CDR1 LNHDA, CDR2 SQIVND (reference sequence). The V and J ends lost 3 bases and 0 bases respectively, with 6 bases between them. The CDR3 reads CASSMFTSYEQYF. The CDR3, as DNA: TGTGCCAGTAGTATGTTCACCTCCTACGAGCAGTACTTC.

The genes are TRBV5-6 and TRBJ2-4; TRBD1 matches 8 bases. The CDR3 consists of 14 residues. Germline trimming cut 4 bases from V and 6 bases from J; bases unmatched to any gene: 6. Germline CDR1 SGHDT, CDR2 YYEEEE. The CDR3 protein is CASSIGQGLNIQYF. CDR3 DNA: TGTGCCAGCAGCATCGGACAGGGTTTAAACATTCAGTACTTC.

The chain recombines TRBV29-1 with TRBJ2-1, with 7 bases matching TRBD1. Germline CDR1 reads SQVTM; CDR2 reads ANQGSEA. V shed 7 bases and J 4 bases; nucleotides not matched to a gene: 1. CDR3 length: 11 residues. CDR3 amino acids: CSATGYNEQFF. The CDR3 nucleotides read TGCAGCGCGACAGGGTACAATGAGCAGTTCTTC.

The chain recombines TRBV7-9 with TRBJ2-7; D is possibly TRBD1 or TRBD2 (6 bases each). Per germline, CDR1 SEHNR and CDR2 FQNEAQ (reference sequence). This CDR3 contains 14 residues. The germline V and J ends were trimmed by 5 bases and 4 bases, with 15 bases remaining between them. DNA for the CDR3: TGTGCCAGCAGCGTCGAAGGGGGGCAGTACGAGCAGTACTTC. The encoded protein is CASSVEGGQYEQYF.

The J gene is TRBJ2-2, the V gene TRBV4-1; weak D call: TRBD2 (6 bases). V gave up 3 bases and J gave up 6 bases, with 8 bases separating them. In germline, CDR1 is MGHRA, CDR2 YSYEKL. This CDR3 has 13 amino acids. CDR3 sequence (DNA): TGCGCCAGCAGCCAGGAGGGGTCCGGGGAGCTGTTTTTT. Its translation is CASSQEGSGELFF.

The chain uses TRBV29-1 and TRBJ2-3, with D maybe TRBD1 (5 bases). Germline CDR1 is SQVTM and CDR2 is ANQGSEA. CDR3 length: 16 amino acids. V was trimmed by 3 bases and J by 2 bases, leaving 18 bases between them. The CDR3 loop reads CSVEVRQVGDTDTQYF. CDR3 nucleotides: TGCAGCGTTGAGGTACGGCAGGTAGGGGACACAGATACGCAGTATTTT.

V is TRBV30 and J is TRBJ1-1, with TRBD1 identical over 7 bases. V lost 4 bases to trimming and J lost 3 bases; unmatched junction nucleotides: 8. From germline, CDR1 is GTSNPN and CDR2 SVGIG (reference sequence). CDR3 length: 14 residues. The CDR3 DNA is TGTGCCTGGATGTGGGGGCAGGGGGACACTGAAGCTTTCTTT. Protein: CAWMWGQGDTEAFF.

This sequence joins TRBV29-1 and TRBJ2-7, with 7 positions matching TRBD2. The CDR3 sequence is 12 residues long. Germline V lookup: CDR1 SQVTM, CDR2 ANQGSEA. With V trimmed by 5 bases and J by 2 bases, 3 bases remained unmatched. The CDR3 nucleotides are TGCAGCGTTCCCGCGGGGGCCTACGAGCAGTACTTC. Its translation: CSVPAGAYEQYF.